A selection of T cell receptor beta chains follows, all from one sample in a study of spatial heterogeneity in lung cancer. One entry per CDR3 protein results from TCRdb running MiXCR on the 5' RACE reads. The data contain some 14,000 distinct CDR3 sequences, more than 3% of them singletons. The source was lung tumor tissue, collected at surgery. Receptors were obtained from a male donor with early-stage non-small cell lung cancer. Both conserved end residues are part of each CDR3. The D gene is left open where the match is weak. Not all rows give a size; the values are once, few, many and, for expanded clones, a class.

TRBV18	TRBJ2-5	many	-	CASSPPVGQETQYF	TGTGCCAGCTCACCACCGGTGGGTCAAGAGACCCAGTACTTC
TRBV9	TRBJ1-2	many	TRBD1	CASSLTGGYGYTF	TGTGCCAGCAGTCTGACAGGGGGCTATGGCTACACCTTC
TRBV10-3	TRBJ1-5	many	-	CAICADYSNQPQHF	TGTGCCATCTGTGCAGACTATAGCAATCAGCCCCAGCATTTT
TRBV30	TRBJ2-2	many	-	CAWLRGPGELFF	TGTGCCTGGTTACGCGGTCCCGGGGAGCTGTTTTTT
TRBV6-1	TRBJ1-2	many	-	CASSDGGWYGYTF	TGTGCCAGCAGTGATGGGGGGTGGTATGGCTACACCTTC
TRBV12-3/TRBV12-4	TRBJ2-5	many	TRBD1	CASSPGQGTETQYF	TGTGCCAGCAGTCCTGGACAGGGGACAGAGACCCAGTACTTC
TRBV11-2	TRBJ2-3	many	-	CASSPSTDTQYF	TGTGCCAGCAGCCCTAGCACAGATACGCAGTATTTT
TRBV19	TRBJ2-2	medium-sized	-	CASSIAPGSGELFF	TGTGCCAGTAGTATAGCCCCGGGATCCGGGGAGCTGTTTTTT
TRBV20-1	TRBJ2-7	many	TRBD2	CSAPGLAGGRGIREQYF	TGCAGTGCCCCGGGACTAGCGGGGGGGCGGGGTATCCGCGAGCAGTACTTC
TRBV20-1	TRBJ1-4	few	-	CSARDRGRFSTNEKLFF	TGCAGTGCTAGAGATAGGGGCAGGTTCTCGACTAATGAAAAACTGTTTTTT
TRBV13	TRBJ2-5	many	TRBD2	CASRFGREEERETQYF	TGTGCCAGCCGATTCGGACGGGAGGAGGAACGAGAGACCCAGTACTTC
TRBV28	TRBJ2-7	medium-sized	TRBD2	CASTRLAGGPAEQYF	TGTGCCAGCACCAGACTAGCGGGGGGGCCTGCCGAGCAGTACTTC
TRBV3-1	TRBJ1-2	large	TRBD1	CASSGTGLGYTF	TGTGCCAGCAGCGGGACAGGTTTAGGCTACACCTTC
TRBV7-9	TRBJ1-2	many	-	CASSLSRAYGYTF	TGTGCCAGCAGCTTATCCAGAGCGTATGGCTACACCTTC
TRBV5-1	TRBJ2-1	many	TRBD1	CASSLVQGNNEQFF	TGCGCCAGCAGCTTGGTACAGGGGAATAATGAGCAGTTCTTC
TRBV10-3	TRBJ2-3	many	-	CAISEGFVDLSTDTQYF	TGTGCCATCAGTGAGGGGTTCGTCGATTTGAGCACAGATACGCAGTATTTT
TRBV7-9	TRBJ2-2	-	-	CASSSFGTLTGELFF	TGTGCCAGCAGTTCTTTCGGGACTCTTACCGGGGAGCTGTTTTTT
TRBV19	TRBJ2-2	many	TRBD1	CASSPGTGYTGELFF	TGTGCCAGTAGTCCCGGGACAGGGTACACCGGGGAGCTGTTTTTT
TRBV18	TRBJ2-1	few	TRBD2	CASSPAGGLSSYNEQFF	TGTGCCAGCTCACCGGCGGGGGGCTTGAGCTCCTACAATGAGCAGTTCTTC
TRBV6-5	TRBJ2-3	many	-	CASSYREPSSDTQYF	TGTGCCAGCAGTTACAGGGAGCCCAGCTCAGATACGCAGTATTTT
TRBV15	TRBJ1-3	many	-	CATSPGGNTIYF	TGTGCCACCAGCCCAGGTGGAAACACCATATATTTT
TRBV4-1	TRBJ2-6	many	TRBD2	CASSQETSAGANVLTF	TGCGCCAGCAGCCAAGAGACTAGCGCTGGGGCCAACGTCCTGACTTTC
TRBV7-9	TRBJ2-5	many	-	CASSLGGAGKETQYF	TGTGCCAGCAGCTTAGGGGGGGCAGGAAAAGAGACCCAGTACTTC
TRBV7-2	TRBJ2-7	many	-	CASSLPGQRVEQYF	TGTGCCAGCAGCTTACCAGGGCAACGAGTGGAGCAGTACTTC
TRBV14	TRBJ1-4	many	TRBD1	CASSQAGGDSYEKLFF	TGTGCCAGCAGCCAAGCTGGAGGGGACAGTTATGAAAAACTGTTTTTT
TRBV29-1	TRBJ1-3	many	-	CSVGGGENTIYF	TGCAGCGTTGGAGGCGGGGAAAACACCATATATTTT
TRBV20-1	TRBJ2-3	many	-	CSARLAGLTDTQYF	TGCAGTGCTAGATTGGCAGGGTTGACAGATACGCAGTATTTT
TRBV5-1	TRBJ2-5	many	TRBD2	CASSPGLGKETQYF	TGCGCCAGCAGCCCGGGACTAGGAAAAGAGACCCAGTACTTC
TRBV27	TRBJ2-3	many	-	CASSLWDKTDTQYF	TGTGCCAGCAGTTTATGGGACAAGACAGATACGCAGTATTTT
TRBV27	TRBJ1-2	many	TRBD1	CASSLPTGGSRGYTF	TGTGCCAGCAGTTTACCGACAGGGGGATCTCGTGGCTACACCTTC
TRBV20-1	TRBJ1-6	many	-	CSARAESSYNSPLHF	TGCAGTGCTAGGGCCGAGAGCTCCTATAATTCACCCCTCCACTTT
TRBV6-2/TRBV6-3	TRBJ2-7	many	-	CASTHLNSYEQYF	TGTGCCAGCACCCACTTAAACTCCTACGAGCAGTACTTC
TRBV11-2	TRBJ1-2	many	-	CASSQEQGQGYTF	TGTGCCAGCAGCCAAGAGCAGGGGCAAGGCTACACCTTC
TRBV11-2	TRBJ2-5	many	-	CASSSFTYRVQETQYF	TGTGCCAGCAGCTCTTTTACGTATCGCGTTCAAGAGACCCAGTACTTC
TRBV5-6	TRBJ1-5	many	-	CASSRGTLMGQPQHF	TGTGCCAGCAGCCGAGGGACCCTAATGGGGCAGCCCCAGCATTTT
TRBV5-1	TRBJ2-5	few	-	CASSLMGGQETQYF	TGCGCCAGCAGCTTGATGGGGGGACAAGAGACCCAGTACTTC
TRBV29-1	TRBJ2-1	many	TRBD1	CSVWDRGSHEQFF	TGCAGCGTTTGGGACAGGGGGTCCCATGAGCAGTTCTTC
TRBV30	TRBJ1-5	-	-	CAWTKGNGQPQHF	TGTGCCTGGACGAAAGGGAATGGTCAGCCCCAGCATTTT
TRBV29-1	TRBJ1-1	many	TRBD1	CSVEAQGAGTEAFF	TGCAGCGTTGAGGCCCAGGGGGCTGGCACTGAAGCTTTCTTT
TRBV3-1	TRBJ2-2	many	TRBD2	CASSPGTRHGGELFF	TGTGCCAGCAGCCCCGGGACTAGGCATGGCGGGGAGCTGTTTTTT
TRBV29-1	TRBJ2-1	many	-	CSVDRSSTYNEQFF	TGCAGCGTTGATAGGTCGTCCACCTACAATGAGCAGTTCTTC
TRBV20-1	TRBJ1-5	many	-	CSGKGGGAQPQHF	TGCAGTGGTAAGGGGGGGGGTGCTCAGCCCCAGCATTTT
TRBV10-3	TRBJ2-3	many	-	CAIFSGGYTDTQYF	TGTGCCATCTTTTCCGGGGGATACACAGATACGCAGTATTTT
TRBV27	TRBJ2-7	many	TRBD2	CASSFSTSGALHEQYF	TGTGCCAGCAGTTTCTCGACTAGCGGAGCGCTCCACGAGCAGTACTTC
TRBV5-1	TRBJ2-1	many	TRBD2	CASRLAGGNSYNEQFF	TGCGCCAGCAGACTAGCGGGGGGGAATTCCTACAATGAGCAGTTCTTC
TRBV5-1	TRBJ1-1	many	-	CASSYSRGLNTEAFF	TGCGCCAGCAGCTACAGCAGGGGACTAAACACTGAAGCTTTCTTT
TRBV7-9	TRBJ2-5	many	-	CASSLGSGEETQYF	TGTGCCAGCAGCTTAGGAAGTGGGGAAGAGACCCAGTACTTC
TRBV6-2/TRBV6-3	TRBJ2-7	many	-	CASTPGGGTKQYF	TGTGCCAGCACCCCGGGGGGCGGTACCAAGCAGTACTTC
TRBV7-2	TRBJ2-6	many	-	CASSLARSSNVLTF	TGTGCCAGCAGCCTAGCTCGGTCCAGCAACGTCCTGACTTTC
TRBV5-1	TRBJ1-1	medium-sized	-	CASSLTGFTEAFF	TGCGCCAGCAGCTTGACAGGGTTCACTGAAGCTTTCTTT
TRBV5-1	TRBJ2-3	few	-	CASSPGASDTQYF	TGCGCCAGCAGCCCAGGAGCGAGTGATACGCAGTATTTT
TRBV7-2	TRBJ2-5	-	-	CASSMLWGKQETQYF	TGTGCCAGCAGCATGCTTTGGGGAAAGCAAGAGACCCAGTACTTC
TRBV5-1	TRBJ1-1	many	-	CASSFTLSDTEAFF	TGCGCCAGCAGCTTTACACTCTCAGACACTGAAGCTTTCTTT
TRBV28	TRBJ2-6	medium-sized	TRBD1	CASSLPTGVRYDSGANVLTF	TGTGCCAGCAGTTTACCAACAGGGGTTCGGTATGACTCTGGGGCCAACGTCCTGACTTTC